The clone carrying this T cell receptor beta chain was recorded a few times. These data originate in a study of blood T cells in healthy people across ages. This CDR3 has 13 residues. CDR1 is MGHRA, CDR2 YSYEKL, per germline. Trimming shortened V by 1 base and J by 5 bases, and 5 bases separated the two germline ends. Healthy Caucasian individuals from Russia aged roughly 6 to 100 were enrolled as donors. Isolation recovered at least 6 million PBMCs from every sample. Then a second PCR, running roughly 7 to 11 cycles, was carried out with a sample-barcoded 5' primer and a J-beta primer mix. TCRdb re-called the 5' RACE reads with MiXCR, one entry per CDR3 protein. The sample contains about 1 million distinct CDR3 sequences, approximately 26% of which appear only once. The same sample was also used in a study of T cells of mothers and their children.

The source is a girl aged 2-10 years in good health. V is TRBV4-1 and J is TRBJ1-4; D gene unclear. The material sequenced was blood. The CDR3 loop reads CASSQGGNEKLFF. As DNA, the CDR3 is TGCGCCAGCAGCCAAGGAGGGAATGAAAAACTGTTTTTT.